One TCR beta chain is described in this entry. This clonotype has just a few counts. Its binding antigen is unknown. Base qualities are not at hand, and no much larger clone is one base apart. This sample is drawn from a study of blood T cells in healthy people across ages (dated by TCRdb to about 2015). With regard to the full study: Template switching captured roughly one uniquely barcoded TCR beta cDNA molecule per two T cells in model experiments. To track age-related changes in TCR beta repertoire diversity, the study relied on deep sequencing normalized with unique cDNA molecular identifiers. The donors were divided into four age groups: young (average around 16 years), middle-aged (about 39), aged (about 62) and long-lived (around 87). To avoid experimental bias, donors of different ages were randomly spread across the sequencing lanes. The study analyzed two additional independent replicas of 1 million unique cDNA reads from the same blood draw for two donors, one aged 18 to 30 and one aged 80 or older.

Libraries were constructed by 5' RACE. The sequencer was an Illumina HiSeq 2500. A second roughly 7 to 11 cycle PCR used a sample-barcoded 5' primer and a J-beta primer mix. A unique molecular identifier was introduced onto each TCR beta cDNA molecule by a template-switch 5' adaptor carrying 12 random nucleotides. At least 3 million CDR3-containing paired-end reads were obtained from each sample. All of the RNA was converted into first-strand cDNA using the Mint cDNA synthesis kit, with a TRBC-specific oligonucleotide serving as the primer. All cDNA was treated with uracil-DNA glycosylase and then went through a first 18-cycle PCR with the universal primers M1SS and BC2_uni_R. As for how the authors treated the data: Normalization of each sample was performed by random selection of 1 million high-quality reads, each carrying a distinct molecular identifier. Reads with shared molecular identifiers were discarded instead of being binned into consensus sequences. CDR3 identification, clonotype clustering and error correction used MiTCR with a Q25 quality threshold and the strictest error-elimination algorithm. A nonparametric unseen species model with Euler transformation was used to estimate a lower bound on total TCR beta diversity. TCRdb took the public reads, trimmed them with fastp at Q25, ran MiXCR for clone calling and kept in-frame beta chains. Under each unique CDR3 protein, matching rows form one entry showing the most common genes and DNA. TCRdb's processing, not the authors' own work, is the source of the V and J calls. For this sample the table gives fewer than 1.5 million distinct CDR3 sequences, of which roughly 45% were detected only once. 7.9% of the sample goes to the ten largest clones.

General study outcomes and caveats: Observed TCR beta diversity per million T cells fell roughly linearly with age, and a significant reduction was already apparent by age around 40. Total diversity estimates from one million sequenced T cells were considered lower bounds and underestimates. Bulk unsorted PBMC profiling prevented conclusive comparison of naive and antigen-experienced compartments. There was a strong correlation between observed TCR beta diversity and the percentage of naive T cells measured by flow cytometry. The long-lived group showed more naive CD4+ T cells, fewer expanded clones and increased TCR diversity than the aged group, suggesting age selection. Because the CMV infection status of the donors was unknown, age-related changes in expanded clonotypes may potentially have been confounded.

The approximately 39 donors, aged about 6 to 95 years, were systemically healthy Caucasian individuals from Russia. Ten milliliters of peripheral blood were drawn from each donor into EDTA-treated Vacutainer tubes. Ficoll-Paque density-gradient centrifugation was used to isolate PBMCs, with at least 6 million per sample. Total RNA, at least 6 micrograms per sample, was extracted from PBMCs with Trizol reagent. For every donor, an aliquot of PBMCs went through flow cytometry to measure the percentages of naive CD45RAhigh/CD27high T cells. Deletion took 3 bases off V and 3 bases off J, with a span of 15 bases between the germline ends. CDR1 and CDR2 were assigned from the germline V gene as SQVTM and ANQGSEA. The CDR3 numbers 14 residues from cysteine through phenylalanine. Kept here is only the CDR3 DNA, which spans 42 bases and is read in frame from base 1.

This receptor chain uses TRBV29-1 and TRBJ2-7; TRBD1 is perhaps the D gene, given 7 matching bases. This TCR was sampled from a woman aged 18-30 years in good health. Specimen: blood. The CDR3 region has the sequence CSVEVRGEFYEQYF. The nucleotides read TGCAGCGTTGAGGTCAGGGGGGAATTCTACGAGCAGTACTTC.